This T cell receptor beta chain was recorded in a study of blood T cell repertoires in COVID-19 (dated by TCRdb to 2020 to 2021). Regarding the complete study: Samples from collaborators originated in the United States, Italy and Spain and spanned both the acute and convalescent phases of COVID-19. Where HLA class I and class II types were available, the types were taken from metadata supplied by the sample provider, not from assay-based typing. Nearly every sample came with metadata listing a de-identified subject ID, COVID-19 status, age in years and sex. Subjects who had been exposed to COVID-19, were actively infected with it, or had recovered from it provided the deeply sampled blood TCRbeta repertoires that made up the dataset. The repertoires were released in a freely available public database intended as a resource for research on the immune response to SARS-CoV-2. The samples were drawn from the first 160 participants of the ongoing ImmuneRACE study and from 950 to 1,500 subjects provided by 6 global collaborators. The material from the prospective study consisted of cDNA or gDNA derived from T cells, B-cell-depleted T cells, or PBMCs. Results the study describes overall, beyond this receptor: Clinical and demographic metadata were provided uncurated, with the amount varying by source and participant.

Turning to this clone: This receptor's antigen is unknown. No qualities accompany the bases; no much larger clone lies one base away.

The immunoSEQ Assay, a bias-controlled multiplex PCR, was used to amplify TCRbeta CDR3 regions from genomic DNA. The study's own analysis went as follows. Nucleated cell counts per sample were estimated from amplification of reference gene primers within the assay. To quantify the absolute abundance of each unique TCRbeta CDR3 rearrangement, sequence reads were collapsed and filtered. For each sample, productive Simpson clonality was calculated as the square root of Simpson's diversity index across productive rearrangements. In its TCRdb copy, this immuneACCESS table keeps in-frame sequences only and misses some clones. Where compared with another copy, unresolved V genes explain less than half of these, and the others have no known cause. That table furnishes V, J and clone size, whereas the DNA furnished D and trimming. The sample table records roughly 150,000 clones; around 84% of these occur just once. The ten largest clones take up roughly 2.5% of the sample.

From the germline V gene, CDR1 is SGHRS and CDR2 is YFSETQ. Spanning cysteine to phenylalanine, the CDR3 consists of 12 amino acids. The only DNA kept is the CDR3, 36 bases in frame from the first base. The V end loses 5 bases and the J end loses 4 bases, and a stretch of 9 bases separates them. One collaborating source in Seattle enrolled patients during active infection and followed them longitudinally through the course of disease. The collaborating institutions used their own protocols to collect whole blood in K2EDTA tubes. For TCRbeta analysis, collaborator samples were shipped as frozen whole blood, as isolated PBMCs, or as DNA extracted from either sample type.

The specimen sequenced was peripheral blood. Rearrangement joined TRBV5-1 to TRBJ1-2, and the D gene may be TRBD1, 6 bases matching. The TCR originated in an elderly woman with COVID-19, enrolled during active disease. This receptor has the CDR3 CASRPDSYGYTF. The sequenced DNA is TGCGCCAGCAGACCGGACAGCTATGGCTACACCTTC.